This T cell receptor beta chain emerged from a study of control samples from healthy donors and cancer patients (dated by TCRdb to 2020 to 2021). The germline V gene (reference sequence) gives CDR1 as SEHNR and CDR2 as FQNEAQ. Between the V and J ends, shortened by 3 bases and 2 bases respectively, the junction contains 4 bases. The CDR3 measures 12 amino acids from cysteine to phenylalanine. The DNA shown is the 36-base CDR3, in frame from base 1. Points on this clone: The specificity of this receptor is unknown. Per-base quality was not reported, and no clone a single base away is much larger than it.

Preparation of the library involved the immunoSEQ multiplex PCR assay. TCRdb limited this immuneACCESS table to in-frame rearrangements with V and J called. A share of clones is missing; checked studies link under half to unresolved V genes, and the rest is unexplained. This sample lists fewer than 70,000 clones; approximately 90% were detected once. The ten largest clones capture about 14% of the sample. The sequenced material came from PBMCs. This receptor was identified in a man in his 60s with head and neck cancer. The rearranged segments are TRBV7-9 and TRBJ2-5; the D gene is unclear. This receptor has the CDR3 CASSLNQETQYF. The sequence in DNA is TGTGCCAGCAGCTTGAATCAAGAGACCCAGTACTTC.